This entry describes one TCR beta chain. No antigen is known for it. No base quality values were provided; no much bigger clone lies one nucleotide off. The data were obtained in a study of blood T cell repertoires in COVID-19 (dated by TCRdb to the early 2020s). With respect to the entire study: Samples from collaborators originated in the United States, Italy and Spain and spanned both the acute and convalescent phases of COVID-19. The material from the prospective study consisted of cDNA or gDNA derived from T cells, B-cell-depleted T cells, or PBMCs. Subjects who had been exposed to COVID-19, were actively infected with it, or had recovered from it provided the deeply sampled blood TCRbeta repertoires that made up the dataset. The repertoires were made available in a free public database intended to serve as a resource for research on the immune response to SARS-CoV-2. Samples were obtained from the ongoing ImmuneRACE study (first 160 participants) and from 1,254 subjects provided by 6 global collaborators. The sample metadata nearly always contained a de-identified subject ID, COVID-19 status, age in years and sex. Where HLA class I and class II types were available, the types were taken from metadata supplied by the sample provider, not from assay-based typing.

From the cysteine through the phenylalanine, the CDR3 covers 13 amino acids. The retained sequence is limited to the CDR3, 39 bases, with the frame set at the first base. V is clipped by 5 bases and J by 1 base, and the sequence between their germline boundaries is 7 bases long. Each collaborating institution followed its own protocols to collect whole blood in K2EDTA tubes. For TCRbeta analysis, collaborators shipped samples as frozen whole blood, isolated PBMCs, or DNA extracted from either of those sample types. The immunoSEQ Assay, a bias-controlled multiplex PCR, was used to amplify TCRbeta CDR3 regions from genomic DNA. The paper's data handling went like this. The number of nucleated cells in each sample was estimated by amplification of reference gene primers within the assay. To quantify the absolute abundance of each unique TCRbeta CDR3 rearrangement, sequence reads were collapsed and filtered. For each sample, productive Simpson clonality was calculated as the square root of Simpson's diversity index over productive rearrangements. Sourced from immuneACCESS, this table was stored by TCRdb with only in-frame sequences that have V and J called. A share of the clones is absent; for the studies checked, an unresolved V gene accounts for under half, and the remainder has no known explanation. V, J and clone size are those of that table, while D and trimming were read from the DNA. The sample table contains roughly 200,000 clones; only one count was recorded for 88% of them. The ten largest clones take up 1.7% of the sample.

General conclusions and limits of the study: The amount of clinical and demographic metadata varied by source and participant and was provided uncurated.

The receptor was derived from a man aged 70-80 years with acute or convalescent COVID-19. Input material: peripheral blood. Rearrangement joined TRBV12-3 or TRBV12-4 to TRBJ2-3; confidence is insufficient to name the D gene. The DNA sequence is as follows: TGTGCCAGCAGTCCTACTGGCACAGATACGCAGTATTTT. This translates into CASSPTGTDTQYF.